This entry concerns a single T cell receptor beta chain. It was at deep level that the assay was run. The authors sequenced unsorted PBMC DNA on ten immunoSEQ deep assay plates. The repertoire was sequenced with immunoSEQ multiplex PCR; TCRdb's copy has only in-frame clones and lacks some. Counted here are hundreds of thousands of clones, around three quarters occurring once; the ten biggest clones make up approximately 12%. The sample is drawn from a study of shared clonotypes between healthy human individuals. Within Nashville, Tennessee resided all donors, each a Caucasian adult. This clonotype originated in a woman aged 40 to 49 in good health. Some clones in this sample may be carry-over from other donors' samples. Material for sequencing was PBMCs.

CDR3 sequence reads: CASSSDFDLAEAFF. The CDR3 DNA reads as TGTGCCAGCAGCTCCGATTTCGATCTCGCTGAAGCTTTCTTT. V gene TRBV11-2 combines with J gene TRBJ1-1; D unclear. Per germline, CDR1 SGHAT and CDR2 FQNNGV. CDR3 size: 14 residues. Deletions cut 4 bases from V and 6 bases from J, with 15 bases between.